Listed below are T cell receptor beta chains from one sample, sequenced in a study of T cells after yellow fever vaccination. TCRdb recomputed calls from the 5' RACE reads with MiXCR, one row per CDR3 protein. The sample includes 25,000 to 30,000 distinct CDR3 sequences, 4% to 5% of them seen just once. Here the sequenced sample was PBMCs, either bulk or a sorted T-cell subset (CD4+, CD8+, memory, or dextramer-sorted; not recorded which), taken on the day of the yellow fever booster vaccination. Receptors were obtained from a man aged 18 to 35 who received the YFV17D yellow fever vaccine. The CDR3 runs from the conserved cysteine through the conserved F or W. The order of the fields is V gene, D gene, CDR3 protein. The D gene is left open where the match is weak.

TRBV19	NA	CASSAAAGATQYF
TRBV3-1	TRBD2	CASSQGVAGGYTQYF
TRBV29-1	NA	CSARRGGTEAFF
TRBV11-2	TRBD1	CASGAGWTGESVRAKNIQYF
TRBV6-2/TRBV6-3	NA	CASSPHVGKNEQFF
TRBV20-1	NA	CSARAAEGITDTQYF
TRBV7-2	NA	CASSSIGGARNQYF
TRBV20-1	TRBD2	CSVHSGGDTDTQYF
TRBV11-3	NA	CASSSTPTYEKYF
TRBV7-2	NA	CASSYPGHHSGANVLTF
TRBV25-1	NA	CASSSPDRRGEAFF
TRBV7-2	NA	CASSSRDKHYEQYF
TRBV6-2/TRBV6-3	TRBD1	CASRNTGGGQPQHF
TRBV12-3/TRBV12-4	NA	CASSSPSLNTGELFF
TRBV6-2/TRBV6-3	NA	CARHDRTSNQPQHF
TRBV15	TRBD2	CATSRDLAGETQYF
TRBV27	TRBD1	CASSLSGTGNSPLHF
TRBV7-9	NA	CASSRRDTGNTIYF
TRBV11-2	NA	CASSPVGLTLTDTQYF
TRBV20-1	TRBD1	CSARVDRGRYEQYF
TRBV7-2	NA	CASSFLVSGPQPQHF
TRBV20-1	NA	CSARGEMRSFQFF
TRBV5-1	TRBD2	CASSPGGTNAEQFF
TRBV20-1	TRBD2	CSARDRSGTSLYNEQFF
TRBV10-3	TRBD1	CAISESEGTGRETQYF
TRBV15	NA	CATSRPRAGRPNGYTF
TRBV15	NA	CATSSQGSSQFFTGELFF
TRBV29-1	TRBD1	CSVGQGGEKLFF
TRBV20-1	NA	CSARVHLTGELFF
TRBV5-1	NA	CASSAGTLNTEAFF
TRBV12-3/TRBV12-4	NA	CASSLWGALEQFF
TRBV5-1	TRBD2	CASSFTSGTDTQYF
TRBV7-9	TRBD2	CASSSAGAETGELFF
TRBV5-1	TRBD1	CASSILGQGGTSGYTF
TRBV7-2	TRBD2	CASSYNSGGPYEQYF
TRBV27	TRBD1	CASSAAGTGEKAFF
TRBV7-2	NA	CASRGTGNTGELFF
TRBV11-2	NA	CASSLSRDKKYF
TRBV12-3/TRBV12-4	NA	CASSFSGEKLFF
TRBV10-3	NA	CAITPFDNSPLHF
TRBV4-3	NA	CASSQDRGGNEQFF
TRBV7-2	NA	CASSLGMTKPQHF
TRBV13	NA	CASSPSSGSGIQYF
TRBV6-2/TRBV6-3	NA	CASGNNYGELFF
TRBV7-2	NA	CASLDGPYPQETQYF
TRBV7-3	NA	CASSPGQHTGELFF
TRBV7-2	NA	CASRPQADTQYF
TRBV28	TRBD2	CASQTSGHSYKQYF
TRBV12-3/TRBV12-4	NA	CASSPNRHTEAFF
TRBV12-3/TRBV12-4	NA	CASSPQPTGNTEAFF
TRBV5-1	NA	CASFLQGGVLTF
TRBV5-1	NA	CASSLGLRGDEQYF
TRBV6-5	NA	CASSLYTGTPNGYTF
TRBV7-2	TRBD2	CASSPTSGGPKQFF